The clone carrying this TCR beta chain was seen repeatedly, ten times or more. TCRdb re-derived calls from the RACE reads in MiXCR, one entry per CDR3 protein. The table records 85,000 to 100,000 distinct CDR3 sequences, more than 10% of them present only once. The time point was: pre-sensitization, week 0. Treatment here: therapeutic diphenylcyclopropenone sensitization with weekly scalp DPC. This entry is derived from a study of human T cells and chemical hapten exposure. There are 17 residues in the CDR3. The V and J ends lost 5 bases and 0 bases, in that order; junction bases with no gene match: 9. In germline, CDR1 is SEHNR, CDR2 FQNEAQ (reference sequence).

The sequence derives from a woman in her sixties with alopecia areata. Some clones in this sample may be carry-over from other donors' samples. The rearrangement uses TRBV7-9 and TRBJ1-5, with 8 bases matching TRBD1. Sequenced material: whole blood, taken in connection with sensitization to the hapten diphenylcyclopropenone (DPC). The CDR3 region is CASSMDRVGGSNQPQHF. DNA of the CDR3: TGTGCCAGCAGCATGGACAGGGTCGGCGGTAGCAATCAGCCCCAGCATTTT.